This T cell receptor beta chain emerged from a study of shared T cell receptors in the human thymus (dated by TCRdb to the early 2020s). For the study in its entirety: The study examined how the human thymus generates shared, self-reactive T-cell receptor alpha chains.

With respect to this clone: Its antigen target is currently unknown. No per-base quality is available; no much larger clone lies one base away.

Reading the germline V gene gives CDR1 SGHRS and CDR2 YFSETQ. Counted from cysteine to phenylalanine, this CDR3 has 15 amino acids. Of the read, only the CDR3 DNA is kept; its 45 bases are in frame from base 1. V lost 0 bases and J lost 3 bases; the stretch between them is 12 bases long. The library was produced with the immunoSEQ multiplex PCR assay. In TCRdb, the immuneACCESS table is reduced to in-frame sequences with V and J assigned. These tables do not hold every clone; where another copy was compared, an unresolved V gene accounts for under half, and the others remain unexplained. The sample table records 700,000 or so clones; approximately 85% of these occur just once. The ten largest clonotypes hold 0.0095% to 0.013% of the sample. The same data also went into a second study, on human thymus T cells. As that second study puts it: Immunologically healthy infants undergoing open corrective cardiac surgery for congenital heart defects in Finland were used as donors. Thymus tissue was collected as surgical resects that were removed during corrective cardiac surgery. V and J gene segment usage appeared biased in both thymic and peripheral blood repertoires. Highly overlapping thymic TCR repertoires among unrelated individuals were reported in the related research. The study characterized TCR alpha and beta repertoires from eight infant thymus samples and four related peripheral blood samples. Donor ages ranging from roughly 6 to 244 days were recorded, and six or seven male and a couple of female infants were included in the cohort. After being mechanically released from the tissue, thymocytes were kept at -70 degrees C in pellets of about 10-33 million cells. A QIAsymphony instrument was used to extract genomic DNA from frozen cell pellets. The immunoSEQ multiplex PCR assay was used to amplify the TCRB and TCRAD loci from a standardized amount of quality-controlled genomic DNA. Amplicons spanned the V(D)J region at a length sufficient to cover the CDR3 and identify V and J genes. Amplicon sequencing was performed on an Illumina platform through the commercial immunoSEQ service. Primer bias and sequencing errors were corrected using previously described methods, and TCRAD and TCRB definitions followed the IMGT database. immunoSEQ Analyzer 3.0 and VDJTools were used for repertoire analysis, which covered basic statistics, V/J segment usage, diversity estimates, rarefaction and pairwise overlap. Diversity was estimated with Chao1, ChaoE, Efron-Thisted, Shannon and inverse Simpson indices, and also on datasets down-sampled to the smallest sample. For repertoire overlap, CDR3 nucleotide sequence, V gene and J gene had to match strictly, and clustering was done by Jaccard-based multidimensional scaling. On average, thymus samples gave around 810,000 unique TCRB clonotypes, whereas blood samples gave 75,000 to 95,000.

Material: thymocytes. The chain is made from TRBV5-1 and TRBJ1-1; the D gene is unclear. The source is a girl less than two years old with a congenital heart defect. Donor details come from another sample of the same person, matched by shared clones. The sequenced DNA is TGCGCCAGCAGCTTGGCGGGGAGCGGGGACACTGAAGCTTTCTTT. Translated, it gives CASSLAGSGDTEAFF.